The 14 T cell receptor beta chains below were found in one sample sequenced in a study of CD8+ T cells in alopecia areata. TCR sequencing used cDNA made by reverse transcription of extracted RNA. The data were produced by immunoSEQ multiplex PCR, yet TCRdb's version contains in-frame clones alone and is incomplete. This sample has about 150,000 clones; roughly 50% occur once, and the top ten carry around 6.8%. The sample taken for sequencing was CD4+ T cells sorted from blood. The receptors derive from a human donor with alopecia areata.

There are a few counts of this clone. V usage is TRBV7-2 and J usage is TRBJ2-5; D remains ambiguous. CDR3 size: 14 residues. Germline-derived CDR1 and CDR2 are SGHTA and FQGNSA. Trimming left V 3 bases short and J 2 bases short, with 10 bases between. CDR3 residues: CASSFATGQETQYF. DNA of the CDR3: TGTGCCAGCAGCTTCGCAACTGGGCAAGAGACCCAGTACTTC.

The chain recombines TRBV6-5 with TRBJ2-1; unclear D gene. CDR1 and CDR2 (germline): MNHEY, SVGAGI. The CDR3 loop spans 13 amino acids. V was pared by 0 bases and J by 8 bases, with 8 bases between. CDR3 loop: CASSYSVWDEQFF. The CDR3 DNA reads as TGTGCCAGCAGTTACTCGGTATGGGATGAGCAGTTCTTC.

The chain has TRBV20-1 and TRBJ2-3; the D is unclear. From germline, CDR1 is DFQATT and CDR2 SNEGSKA (reference sequence). The CDR3 is 11 amino acids. V lost 8 bases and J 6 bases, leaving 12 bases between the germline ends. The CDR3 DNA follows: TGCAGTCCCAGTCAGCCGGATACGCAGTATTTT. It translates to CSPSQPDTQYF.

This clone was seen only a few times. The chain joins TRBV28 to TRBJ2-4; D gene unclear. The germline V gene encodes CDR1 MDHEN and CDR2 SYDVKM. This CDR3 is built from 13 residues. The V end was cut by 4 bases, the J end by 15 bases, with 19 bases between. The CDR3 here is CASSSPPHPHLYF. In nucleotides, the CDR3 is TGTGCCAGCAGTTCTCCCCCGCACCCCCATTTGTACTTC.

This CDR3 is CASSIQGPDEQYF. The CDR3, as DNA: TGCGCCAGCAGCATCCAAGGACCAGACGAGCAGTACTTC. V is TRBV5-1 and J is TRBJ2-7; D is undetermined. CDR1 is SGHRS and CDR2 is YFSETQ in the germline V gene. The length of the CDR3 is 13 residues. Trimming took off 4 bases at V and 5 bases at J, with 13 bases between the two ends.

This clone turned up a few times. J is TRBJ2-1 and V is TRBV30; no clear D. The CDR3 sequence is 13 residues long. Germline V gene lookup returns CDR1 GTSNPN and CDR2 SVGIG (reference sequence). Trimming pared 2 bases from V and 9 bases from J, leaving 14 bases between. The CDR3 protein is CAWSFRARGEQFF. In DNA form, the CDR3 reads TGTGCCTGGAGTTTCCGGGCCAGAGGTGAGCAGTTCTTC.

This chain connects TRBV7-8 to TRBJ2-1; D is possibly TRBD2 (5 bases). CDR3 length equals 17 residues. Between the trimmed V and J ends, which lost 2 bases and 4 bases, there was a span of 18 bases. Germline V CDR1 and CDR2: SGHVS, FQNEAQ. The CDR3 sequence: CASSLSVSGYQYNEQFF. DNA for the CDR3: TGTGCCAGCAGCTTATCCGTCTCGGGGTACCAATACAATGAGCAGTTCTTC.

The chain couples TRBV18 to TRBJ2-3; TRBD1 agrees at 9 bases. CDR1 and CDR2 (germline): KGHSH, LQKENI. The junction had 4 bases not matched to a gene; V was cut back by 2 bases and J by 4 bases. The CDR3 contains 15 residues. The CDR3 DNA is TGTGCCAGCTCACCATGGACAGGGGATCCAGATACGCAGTATTTT. Translating it yields CASSPWTGDPDTQYF.

The chain carries TRBV28 and TRBJ2-1; 9 nucleotides align to TRBD2. The V gene's germline CDR1 is MDHEN and CDR2 SYDVKM. CDR3 length: 15 residues. V shed 2 bases, J shed 6 bases, and the junction held 5 bases outside the gene matches. CDR3 protein: CASSLRGRGTNEQFF. The DNA for the CDR3 is TGTGCCAGCAGTTTACGCGGGAGGGGGACCAATGAGCAGTTCTTC.

The rearrangement links TRBV5-4 to TRBJ2-1, with D uncertain. V lost 0 bases and J 4 bases, leaving 8 bases between the germline ends. The CDR3 totals 14 residues. Germline CDR1 is SGHNT and CDR2 is YYREEE (reference sequence). The CDR3 DNA reads as TGTGCCAGCAGCTTGGAGGCAGCTTACAATGAGCAGTTCTTC. As protein: CASSLEAAYNEQFF.

The chain couples TRBV5-1 to TRBJ1-2, with D possibly being TRBD1 (6 bases). V was pared by 0 bases and J by 4 bases, with 10 bases between. The CDR3 runs 14 residues. Germline values: CDR1 SGHRS, CDR2 YFSETQ. CDR3 region: CASSLGQESYGYTF. The CDR3 coding sequence is TGCGCCAGCAGCTTGGGACAGGAGAGCTATGGCTACACCTTC.

V is TRBV28 and J is TRBJ1-2, with 10 bases lining up with TRBD1. The junction had 9 bases not matched to a gene; V was cut back by 10 bases and J by 4 bases. The CDR3 is made up of 14 amino acids. Germline V lookup: CDR1 MDHEN, CDR2 SYDVKM. CDR3 in amino acids: CATLRDRGTYGYTF. CDR3 DNA: TGTGCCACCCTCCGGGACAGGGGAACCTATGGCTACACCTTC.

This chain joins TRBV27 and TRBJ2-5, with a tentative D call TRBD1 (5 bases). V gave up 6 bases and J gave up 6 bases, with 14 bases separating them. The CDR3 sequence is 13 residues long. Looked up from germline, CDR1 is MNHEY and CDR2 is SMNVEV (reference sequence). The CDR3 DNA reads as TGTGCCAGCAGCGTTCGAATGGGGCAGACCCAGTACTTC. Translation: CASSVRMGQTQYF.

This chain connects TRBV5-4 to TRBJ2-1; TRBD2 is a possible D gene (6 bases). Germline CDR1 reads SGHNT; CDR2 reads YYREEE (reference sequence). There are 15 residues in the CDR3. V lost 1 base and J 1 base, leaving 9 bases between the germline ends. The CDR3 region is CASSLSGRSYNEQFF. The CDR3 coding sequence is TGTGCCAGCAGCTTGAGCGGGCGATCCTACAATGAGCAGTTCTTC.